Reported below is one T cell receptor (beta chain). Amplification targeted the TCR beta CDR3 regions, with RNA transcripts as the source material. In the first round, RT-PCR was carried out with HTBI primers, and a multiplex PCR formed the second round. TCRdb analysed the multiplex PCR reads with MiXCR anew, one entry per CDR3 protein. The sample holds about 16,000 distinct CDR3 sequences; roughly 50% are singletons and the top ten take about 25%. The data stem from a study of Graves' ophthalmopathy and Graves' hyperthyroidism. With V trimmed by 6 bases and J by 9 bases, 5 bases remained unmatched. The CDR3 runs 14 residues. Germline CDR1 reads MNHEY; CDR2 reads SMNVEV (reference sequence).

This clonotype originated in a woman aged 40 to 50 with stable Graves' hyperthyroidism. The chain combines TRBV27 with TRBJ2-1; 13 bases map to TRBD2. Sequencing was done on a sample of peripheral blood. The CDR3 reads CASSPGLAGFEQFF. The DNA for the CDR3 is TGTGCCAGCAGCCCGGGACTAGCGGGGTTTGAGCAGTTCTTC.